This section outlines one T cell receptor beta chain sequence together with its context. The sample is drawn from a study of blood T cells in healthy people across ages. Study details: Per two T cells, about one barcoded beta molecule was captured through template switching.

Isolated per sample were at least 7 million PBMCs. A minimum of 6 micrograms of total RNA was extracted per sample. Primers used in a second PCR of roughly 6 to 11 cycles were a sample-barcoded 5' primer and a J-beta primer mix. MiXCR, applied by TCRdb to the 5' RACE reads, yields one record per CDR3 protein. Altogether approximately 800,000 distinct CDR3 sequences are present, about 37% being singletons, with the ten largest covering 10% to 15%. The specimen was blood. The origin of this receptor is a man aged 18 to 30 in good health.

CDR3 sequence (DNA): TGTGCCAGCAGCCAAGAAGGGGCACATCGGCCCCACAATGAGCAGTACTTC. This sequence encodes CASSQEGAHRPHNEQYF. The chain employs TRBV14 and TRBJ2-7; a weak D match, TRBD1 (5 bases). This CDR3 spans 17 amino acids. Trimming left V 0 bases short and J 7 bases short, with 22 bases between. Germline V gene sequence: CDR1 SGHDN, CDR2 FVKESK.